The sequence of this TCR beta chain was determined in a study of identical twins. Findings of the study overall: Analyses based on zero insertions could be partly confounded by invariant MAIT and iNKT cells. Cross-sectional statistics, not tracking of the same donors, supported the conclusions. Fewer insertions were carried by abundant cord blood beta clonotypes, but none was seen in memory repertoires.

Using its own MiXCR run on the 5' RACE reads, TCRdb lists one record per CDR3 protein. The sample has around 480,000 distinct CDR3 sequences; approximately 15% are singletons. In this sample, this clonotype turned up a few times. The antigen remains undetermined. These data were also filed under a second study, of yellow fever vaccine responses in identical twins.

The sample comprised CD4+ T cells sorted from blood. The origin of this receptor is a woman under 30 in good health.

The CDR3 region has the DNA TGCAGTGCAACGAGCCCTAGCGTCCTTGGGGATACGCAGTATTTT. This codes for CSATSPSVLGDTQYF. The gene calls are TRBV20-1 and TRBJ2-3; the D gene is possibly TRBD2 (6 bases). This CDR3 comprises 15 residues. CDR1 is DFQATT, CDR2 SNEGSKA, per germline (reference sequence). V lost 6 bases and J 6 bases, leaving 22 bases between the germline ends.